Given below is one T cell receptor (beta chain) in context. Its antigen is not identified. The data stem from a study of OX40 agonist ivuxolimab in advanced cancers. On the study more broadly: A male proportion of 82.7% was recorded, with mean age about 60 years and range about 23 to 90.

Assay used: immunoSEQ multiplex PCR; TCRdb lists only in-frame clones, some missing. The sample carries some 42,000 clones, approximately 80% recorded once. The investigators sampled blood at baseline, at cycle 4 day 1, and at cycle 7 day 1. Findings and limits, study-wide: What antigens the expanded peripheral T cells recognized was never established.

The CDR3 runs to 14 residues. CDR1 SGHAT and CDR2 FQNNGV come from the germline V gene. The chain employs TRBV11-2 and TRBJ2-5; possibly TRBD2 for D (6 bases). The DNA end favors TRBJ2-7, so the J call may be wrong. The sequences come from CD4+ or CD8+ T cells sorted from blood, collected in a trial of the OX40 agonist ivuxolimab. The TCR comes from an adult with an advanced solid tumor such as melanoma, head and neck, liver or kidney cancer. CDR3 DNA sequence: TGTGCCAGCAGCTTAGGCGGGGAGACCTACGAGCAGTACTTC. Its translation: CASSLGGETYEQYF.